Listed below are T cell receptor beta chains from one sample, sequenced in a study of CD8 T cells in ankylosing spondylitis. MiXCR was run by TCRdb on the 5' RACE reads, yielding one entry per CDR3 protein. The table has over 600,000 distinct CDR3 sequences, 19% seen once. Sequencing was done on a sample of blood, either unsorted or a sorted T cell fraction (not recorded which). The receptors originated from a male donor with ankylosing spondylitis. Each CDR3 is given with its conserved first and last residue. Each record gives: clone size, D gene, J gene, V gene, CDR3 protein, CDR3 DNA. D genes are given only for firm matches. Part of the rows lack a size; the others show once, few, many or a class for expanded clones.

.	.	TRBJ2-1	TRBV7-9	CAPAGSDEQFF	TGTGCCCCAGCGGGTAGTGACGAGCAGTTCTTC
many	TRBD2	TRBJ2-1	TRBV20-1	CSGSGSYNEQFF	TGCAGTGGTAGCGGGAGCTACAATGAGCAGTTCTTC
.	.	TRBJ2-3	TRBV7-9	CASSLTPGGAYTDTQYF	TGTGCCAGCAGCTTAACCCCCGGAGGGGCCTACACAGATACGCAGTATTTT
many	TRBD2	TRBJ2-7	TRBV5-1	CASSLGLAGSYEQYF	TGTGCCAGCAGCTTGGGACTAGCGGGCTCATACGAGCAGTACTTC
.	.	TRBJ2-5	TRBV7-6	CASGGEPHQETQYF	TGTGCCAGCGGCGGGGAGCCCCACCAAGAGACCCAGTACTTC
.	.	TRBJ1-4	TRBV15	CATSRDSKGDGGEKLFF	TGTGCCACCAGCAGAGATTCCAAGGGGGACGGGGGTGAAAAACTGTTTTTT
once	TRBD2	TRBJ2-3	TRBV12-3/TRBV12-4	CATHPTSGPSTDTQYF	TGTGCCACTCACCCGACTAGCGGCCCTAGCACAGATACGCAGTATTTT
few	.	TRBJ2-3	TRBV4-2	CASSQTPEGGNTDTQYF	TGTGCCAGCAGCCAAACACCGGAGGGCGGGAACACAGATACGCAGTATTTT
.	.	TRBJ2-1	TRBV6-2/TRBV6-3	CASSYEGASEQFF	TGTGCCAGCAGTTACGAAGGGGCCAGTGAGCAGTTCTTC
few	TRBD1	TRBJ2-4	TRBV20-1	CSASLTGVNIQYF	TGCAGTGCTAGCCTCACAGGGGTAAACATTCAGTACTTC
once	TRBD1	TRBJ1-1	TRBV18	CASSPPTGGWAEAFF	TGTGCCAGCTCACCACCGACAGGGGGCTGGGCTGAAGCTTTCTTT
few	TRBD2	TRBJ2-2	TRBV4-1	CASSARGTSDFTGELFF	TGCGCCAGCAGCGCCCGCGGGACTAGCGATTTCACCGGGGAGCTGTTTTTT
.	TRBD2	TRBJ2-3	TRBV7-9	CASSERGGRLDTQYF	TGTGCCAGCAGCGAGCGGGGGGGCCGATTGGATACGCAGTATTTT
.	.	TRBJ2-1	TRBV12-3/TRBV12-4	CASSPGDPSYNEQFF	TGTGCCAGCAGTCCAGGGGACCCCTCCTACAATGAGCAGTTCTTC
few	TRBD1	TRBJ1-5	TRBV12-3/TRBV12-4	CASREQGASNQPQHF	TGTGCCAGCAGAGAACAGGGGGCGAGCAATCAGCCCCAGCATTTT
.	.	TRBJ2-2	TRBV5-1	CASSLGVDSPFANTGELFF	TGCGCCAGCAGCCTGGGTGTCGACAGCCCGTTCGCGAACACCGGGGAGCTGTTTTTT
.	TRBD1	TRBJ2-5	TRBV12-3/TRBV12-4	CASSSTLQGEQETQYF	TGTGCCAGCAGTTCCACCCTCCAGGGGGAACAAGAGACCCAGTACTTC
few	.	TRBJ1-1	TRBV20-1	CSARGLTGSTEAFF	TGCAGTGCTAGAGGGTTAACAGGGAGCACTGAAGCTTTCTTT
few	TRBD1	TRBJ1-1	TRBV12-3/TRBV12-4	CASSTQGETEAVF	TGTGCCAGCAGTACCCAGGGGGAGACTGAAGCTGTCTTT
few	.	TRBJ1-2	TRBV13	CASSHRTGLGGYTF	TGTGCCAGCAGCCATCGTACAGGGCTAGGTGGCTACACCTTC
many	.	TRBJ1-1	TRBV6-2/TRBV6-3	CASRPLEVRDTEAFF	TGTGCCAGCAGGCCACTGGAGGTTCGGGACACTGAAGCTTTCTTT
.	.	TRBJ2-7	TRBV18	CASSPQPGPYEQYF	TGTGCCAGCTCACCACAGCCAGGACCCTACGAGCAGTACTTC
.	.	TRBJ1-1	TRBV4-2	CASSAGAQGNTEAFF	TGTGCCAGCAGCGCCGGCGCTCAAGGAAACACTGAAGCTTTCTTT
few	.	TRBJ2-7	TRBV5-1	CASSLNGEQYF	TGCGCCAGCAGCTTGAACGGGGAGCAGTACTTC
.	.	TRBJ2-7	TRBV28	CASSSKNSYEQYF	TGTGCCAGCAGTTCGAAGAATTCCTACGAGCAGTACTTC
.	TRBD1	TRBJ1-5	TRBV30	CAWGGQGGQPQHF	TGTGCCTGGGGGGGACAGGGGGGTCAGCCCCAGCATTTT
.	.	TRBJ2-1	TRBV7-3	CASSLDFSSYNEQFF	TGTGCCAGCAGCTTAGACTTCAGCTCCTACAATGAGCAGTTCTTC
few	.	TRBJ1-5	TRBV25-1	CASRGEGTSQPQHF	TGTGCCAGCAGGGGGGAGGGTACTAGTCAGCCCCAGCATTTT
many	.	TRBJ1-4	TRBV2	CATGRDEKLFF	TGTGCCACCGGACGGGATGAAAAACTGTTTTTT
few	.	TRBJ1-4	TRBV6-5	CASSYATGRNEKLFF	TGTGCCAGCAGTTACGCCACAGGTCGTAATGAAAAACTGTTTTTT
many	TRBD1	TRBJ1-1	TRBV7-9	CASSLTGTVNTEAFF	TGTGCCAGCAGCCTCACCGGGACAGTCAACACTGAAGCTTTCTTT
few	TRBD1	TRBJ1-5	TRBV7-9	CASSLGQGRTEPQHF	TGTGCCAGCAGCCTCGGACAGGGGAGGACAGAGCCCCAGCATTTT
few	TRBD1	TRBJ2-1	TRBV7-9	CASSLGTGVGYNEQFF	TGTGCCAGCAGCTTAGGTACAGGGGTGGGTTACAATGAGCAGTTCTTC
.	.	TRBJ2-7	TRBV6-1	CASRTNGITGSYEQYF	TGTGCCAGCAGGACAAACGGGATTACTGGCTCCTACGAGCAGTACTTC
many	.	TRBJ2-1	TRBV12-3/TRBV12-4	CASSLVSAGNEQFF	TGTGCCAGCAGTTTAGTTTCAGCTGGCAATGAGCAGTTCTTC
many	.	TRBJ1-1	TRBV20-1	CSARVGGKGTEAFF	TGCAGTGCTAGAGTTGGGGGAAAGGGCACTGAAGCTTTCTTT
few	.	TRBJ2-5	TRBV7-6	CASSWRRQETQYF	TGTGCCAGCAGCTGGAGGAGGCAAGAGACCCAGTACTTC
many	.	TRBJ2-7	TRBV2	CASGGSGRASYEQYF	TGTGCCAGCGGCGGATCCGGCCGGGCGTCCTACGAGCAGTACTTC